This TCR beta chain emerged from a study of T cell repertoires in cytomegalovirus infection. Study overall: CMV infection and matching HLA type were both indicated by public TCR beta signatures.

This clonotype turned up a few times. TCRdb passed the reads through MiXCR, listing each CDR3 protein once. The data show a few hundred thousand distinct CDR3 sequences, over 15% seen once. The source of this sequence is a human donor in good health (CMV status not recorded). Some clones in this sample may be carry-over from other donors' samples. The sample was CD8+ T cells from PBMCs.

CDR3 residues: CSAPGGSAGAPLYNEQFF. Here the CDR3 DNA reads TGCAGCGCCCCTGGGGGGTCGGCGGGGGCCCCACTTTACAATGAGCAGTTCTTC. This chain links TRBV29-1 with TRBJ2-1, with D possibly matching TRBD2 (7 bases). The CDR3 extends over 18 amino acids. The ends were cut back, 7 bases at V and 4 bases at J, with 29 bases in the middle. The germline gives CDR1 SQVTM, CDR2 ANQGSEA.